This T cell receptor (beta chain) was retrieved from a study of regulatory T cells in long-lasting Graves disease. Study-wide findings and caveats: Persistent patients shared more public clonotypes (roughly 2,500) than new patients (roughly 970).

Library construction for TCR beta used iRepertoire HTBI primers and Arm-PCR of CDR3 regions. MiXCR, run by TCRdb on the multiplex PCR reads, gives a single entry per CDR3 protein. Here the sample spans under 800,000 distinct CDR3 sequences, 15% to 20% being singletons. The CDR3 has 15 amino acids. From germline, CDR1 is LNHDA and CDR2 SQIVND (reference sequence). The V end lost 5 bases, the J end lost 0 bases, and 12 bases lay between the germline ends. This clonotype was counted a single time. The antigen is unknown. Stated time point: newly diagnosed GD, antithyroid drugs for less than 3 months. PBMCs were the source of the RNA used for TCR sequencing. The patient group derived from an endocrinology department in Xi'an, China. These sequences were also reported in another study, on T cells in Graves' hyperthyroidism and ophthalmopathy.

The rearrangement uses TRBV19 and TRBJ2-3, with D perhaps matching TRBD2 (6 bases). The sequences come from peripheral blood mononuclear cells (PBMCs), collected at new diagnosis, from a patient treated with antithyroid drugs. This receptor was identified in a woman in her 30s with Graves disease. The CDR3 region has the DNA TGTGCCAGTAGTGCAACTAGCAGTAGCACAGATACGCAGTATTTT. This gives the protein CASSATSSSTDTQYF.